Given below is one T cell receptor beta chain in context. The CDR3 runs 13 residues. The V gene's germline CDR1 is MNHEY and CDR2 SVGAGI. Trimming shortened V by 2 bases and J by 12 bases, and 16 bases separated the two germline ends. The sample is drawn from a study of OX40 agonist ivuxolimab in advanced cancers. Across the study: Ivuxolimab was delivered to patients intravenously every 2 weeks at doses spanning 0.01 to 10 mg/kg. Patients assigned to dose escalation were diagnosed with hepatocellular carcinoma, melanoma, renal cell or head and neck cancer.

The repertoire was sequenced with immunoSEQ multiplex PCR; TCRdb's copy has only in-frame clones and lacks some. The sample has some 74,000 clones; around 91% are singletons. The chain combines TRBV6-5 with TRBJ1-1; a weak D match, TRBD1 (5 bases). Sample: CD4+ or CD8+ T cells sorted from blood, taken in a trial of the OX40 agonist ivuxolimab. This clonotype was obtained from an adult with an advanced solid tumor such as melanoma, head and neck, liver or kidney cancer. In DNA form, the CDR3 reads TGTGCCAGCAGTTACGACCGGCAGGGTCGGACTTTCTTT. Translated: CASSYDRQGRTFF.